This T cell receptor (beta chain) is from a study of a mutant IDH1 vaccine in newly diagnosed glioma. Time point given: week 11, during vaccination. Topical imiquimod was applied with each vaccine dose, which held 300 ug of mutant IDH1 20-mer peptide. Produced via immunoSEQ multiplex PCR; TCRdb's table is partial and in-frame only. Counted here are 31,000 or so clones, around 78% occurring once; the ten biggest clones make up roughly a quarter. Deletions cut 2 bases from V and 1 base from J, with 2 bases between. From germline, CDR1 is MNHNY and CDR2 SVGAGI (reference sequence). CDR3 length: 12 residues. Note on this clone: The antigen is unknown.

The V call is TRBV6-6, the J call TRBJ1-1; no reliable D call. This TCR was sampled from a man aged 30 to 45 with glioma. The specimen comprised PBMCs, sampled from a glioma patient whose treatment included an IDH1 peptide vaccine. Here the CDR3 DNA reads TGTGCCAGCAGTTACGAGAACACTGAAGCTTTCTTT. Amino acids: CASSYENTEAFF.